A selection of T cell receptor beta chains follows, all from one sample in a study of cytomegalovirus exposure and HLA in healthy donors. Repertoires were generated with immunoSEQ multiplex PCR, while TCRdb's copy carries only in-frame clones and drops some. The sample holds roughly 160,000 clones; around 77% are singletons and the top ten take approximately 1.8%. The sample taken for sequencing was PBMCs. Source of these receptors: a woman under 40 in good health and CMV-seronegative. Each CDR3 is given with its conserved first and last residue. The listing skips clone size in some rows; elsewhere it reads once, few, many or a size class.

CDR3aa | v_gene | abundance | j_gene
CASSITSAREQFF | TRBV2 | NA | TRBJ2-1
CASSLSQGDTQYF | TRBV7-9 | NA | TRBJ2-3
CASSPPGTAYTEAFF | TRBV7-9 | NA | TRBJ1-1
CASSKVSLLAGVCEQYF | TRBV21-1 | once | TRBJ2-7
CASSLPAGWGGRRYNEQFF | TRBV7-8 | once | TRBJ2-1
CASSQIRTGGYGYTF | TRBV4-3 | NA | TRBJ1-2
CASSTGDRDYEQYF | TRBV19 | NA | TRBJ2-7
CASILTAAGGYTF | TRBV2 | NA | TRBJ1-2
CASSRRGGGTGGSEAFF | TRBV14 | NA | TRBJ1-1
CSAPGVGQGAGETQYF | TRBV29-1 | NA | TRBJ2-5